One and the same sample provided the 21 T cell receptor beta chains below, sequenced in a study of memory CD4+ T cells and cytomegalovirus serostatus (dated 2019 in TCRdb). A FACSAria II was used to sort memory CD4+ T cells, defined as single viable CD3+CD4+CD8-CD45RO+ cells. To prepare the library, the immunoSEQ multiplex PCR assay was applied. TCRdb's version of the immuneACCESS table is confined to in-frame rearrangements and falls short of the full clone set. An unresolved V gene accounts for under half of the shortfall where checked; the remainder is of unknown origin. Here the sample has tens of thousands of clones; roughly 76% occur a single time. The biggest ten clones account for under 6% of the sample. The material sequenced was memory CD4+ T cells from blood. Receptors were obtained from an adult in good health and CMV-seropositive.

This clone was seen a few times. This chain joins TRBV5-6 and TRBJ1-6; TRBD1 is a possible D gene (5 bases). V lost 4 bases and J 8 bases, leaving 13 bases between the germline ends. Germline V gene data show CDR1 as SGHDT and CDR2 as YYEEEE. This CDR3 comprises 14 residues. CDR3 protein: CASSPATAYSPLHF. For the CDR3, the DNA is TGTGCCAGCAGCCCGGCGACAGCCTATTCACCCCTCCACTTT.

The chain combines TRBV7-3 with TRBJ1-1; TRBD1 is a possible D gene (5 bases). The CDR3 contains 13 residues. Germline V lookup: CDR1 SGHTA, CDR2 FQGTGA. V shed 5 bases and J shed 4 bases, with 11 bases lying between them. The CDR3 is CASSRGAGTEAFF. In nucleotides, the CDR3 is TGTGCCAGCAGCAGAGGGGCCGGCACTGAAGCTTTCTTT.

V and J are TRBV6-5 and TRBJ2-6; TRBD1 is a possible D gene (5 bases). CDR3 length: 14 residues. From germline, CDR1 is MNHEY and CDR2 SVGAGI. The V gene lost 11 bases and the J gene lost 6 bases, with 17 bases spanning the gap. The CDR3 DNA reads as TGTGCCGCCCGACTCTCTGGGGCGGCCAACGTCCTGACTTTC. Protein product: CAARLSGAANVLTF.

The chain combines TRBV5-4 with TRBJ2-3; TRBD2 aligns across 13 bases. Trimming cost V 1 base and J 7 bases; bases outside gene matches: 6. The germline CDR1 and CDR2 sequences are SGHNT and YYREEE (reference sequence). This CDR3 has 16 residues. CDR3: CASSLTSGGARNTQYF. In nucleotides, the CDR3 is TGTGCCAGCAGCTTGACTAGCGGGGGGGCCAGGAATACGCAGTATTTT.

The J gene is TRBJ1-5, the V gene TRBV5-4; D unresolved. The CDR3 is made up of 13 amino acids. V dropped 4 bases and J dropped 11 bases, with 16 bases sitting between them. The germline V gene encodes CDR1 SGHNT and CDR2 YYREEE (reference sequence). The CDR3 here is CASSQGLQSAQHF. CDR3 nucleotides: TGTGCCAGCAGCCAAGGGCTACAATCAGCCCAGCATTTT.

This rearrangement joins TRBV4-3 to TRBJ2-1; D might be TRBD2 (6 bases). The germline CDR1 and CDR2 sequences are LGHNA and YSLEER. The V and J ends lost 0 bases and 0 bases respectively, with 12 bases between them. This CDR3 spans 17 amino acids. CDR3 loop: CASSQDPTGVSYNEQFF. CDR3 coding DNA: TGCGCCAGCAGCCAAGATCCGACGGGAGTCTCCTACAATGAGCAGTTCTTC.

DNA of the CDR3: TGCGCCAGCAGCCTCTCTACAGGGGCGGGTGAGCAGTTCTTC. It encodes CASSLSTGAGEQFF. V usage is TRBV5-1 and J usage is TRBJ2-1; 7 bases are a match to TRBD1. This CDR3 has 14 amino acids. Germline V gene data show CDR1 as SGHRS and CDR2 as YFSETQ. V gave up 4 bases and J gave up 9 bases; unmatched junction bases: 10.

This chain connects TRBV18 to TRBJ2-7; D gene ambiguous. This CDR3 has 14 amino acids. The germline V and J ends were trimmed by 3 bases and 1 base, with 10 bases remaining between them. Germline V gene lookup returns CDR1 KGHSH and CDR2 LQKENI. The CDR3: CASSPVDGSYEQYF. The CDR3 coding sequence is TGTGCCAGCTCACCGGTTGACGGATCCTACGAGCAGTACTTC.

The chain joins TRBV10-1 to TRBJ2-1, with 10 nucleotides matching TRBD1. V lost 5 bases, J lost 7 bases, and 5 bases stayed unmatched. Germline V gene data show CDR1 as WNHNN and CDR2 as SYGVQD (reference sequence). CDR3 length: 14 amino acids. This chain's CDR3 is CASSTDRGLNEQFF. For the CDR3, the DNA is TGCGCCAGCAGTACCGACAGGGGGCTAAATGAGCAGTTCTTC.

The chain carries TRBV30 and TRBJ2-3; D gene unclear. CDR3 length: 14 residues. The V gene's germline CDR1 is GTSNPN and CDR2 SVGIG (reference sequence). Trimming left V 1 base short and J 0 bases short, with 8 bases between. CDR3 DNA: TGTGCCTGGAGTGGCAGTTTTAGCACAGATACGCAGTATTTT. Amino acids: CAWSGSFSTDTQYF. Drawing the rest from reference TRBV30 and TRBJ2-3, the complete variable domain is SQTIHQWPATLVQPVGSPLSLECTVEGTSNPNLYWYRQAAGRGLQLLFYSVGIGQISSEVPQNLSASRPQDRQFILSSKKLLLSDSGFYLCAWSGSFSTDTQYFGPGTRLTVL.

This clone qualifies as medium-sized (0.01 to 0.1%). The chain carries TRBV7-2 and TRBJ1-5; D gene unclear. Germline CDR1 reads SGHTA; CDR2 reads FQGNSA. The CDR3 has 15 amino acids. Trimming took 4 bases from V and 5 from J, leaving 15 bases between them. The CDR3 sequence is CASSYSNGQDQPQHF. The CDR3 nucleotides are TGTGCCAGCAGCTACTCGAACGGGCAGGATCAGCCCCAGCATTTT.

The chain links TRBV30 to TRBJ2-2; no clear D gene. The CDR3 length is 13 residues. The germline V gene encodes CDR1 GTSNPN and CDR2 SVGIG (reference sequence). V was cut by 3 bases and J by 4 bases, with 9 bases left in between. The CDR3 region has the DNA TGTGCCTGGAGGCGTAGGGCCACCGGGGAGCTGTTTTTT. Amino acid sequence: CAWRRRATGELFF.

CDR3 sequence reads: CASSLGQGGQPQHF. CDR3 in DNA: TGTGCCAGCAGTCTTGGCCAGGGGGGTCAGCCCCAGCATTTT. The chain carries TRBV7-2 and TRBJ1-5, with TRBD1 matching 7 bases. Germline CDR1 is SGHTA and CDR2 is FQGNSA. J was trimmed by 6 bases and V by 6 bases; bases with no gene match: 8. The CDR3 runs to 14 residues.

The J gene is TRBJ2-1, the V gene TRBV4-2, with D possibly TRBD2 on 6 matching bases. Per the germline V gene, CDR1 is LGHNA and CDR2 is YNFKEQ. CDR3 length equals 19 residues. V was cut by 0 bases and J by 2 bases, with 20 bases left in between. The CDR3: CASSQDVALGLYAYNEQFF. CDR3 in DNA: TGTGCCAGCAGCCAAGATGTAGCCCTCGGACTATACGCCTACAATGAGCAGTTCTTC.

The rearrangement joins TRBV28 to TRBJ1-1; perhaps TRBD1 as D (5 bases). The CDR3 extends over 12 amino acids. Germline-derived CDR1 and CDR2 are MDHEN and SYDVKM. CDR3 protein: CASRGVDTEAFF. Here the CDR3 DNA reads TGTGCGTCCCGGGGGGTGGACACTGAAGCTTTCTTT.

This clone was seen a few times. The rearrangement joins TRBV28 to TRBJ1-1; 8 bases agree with TRBD1. The CDR3 spans 12 residues. From germline, CDR1 is MDHEN and CDR2 SYDVKM. V dropped 3 bases and J dropped 10; count of bases not matched to a gene: 4. CDR3 protein: CASSLSGGRAFF. Written as DNA, the CDR3 is TGTGCCAGCAGTTTGTCAGGGGGCAGAGCTTTCTTT.

In this sample, this clone turned up once. The chain recombines TRBV7-9 with TRBJ1-1, with D uncertain. Looked up from germline, CDR1 is SEHNR and CDR2 is FQNEAQ (reference sequence). This CDR3 region has 14 residues. V gave up 5 bases and J gave up 1 base, with 11 bases separating them. The CDR3 DNA sequence: TGTGCCAGCAGCGAGAATACAGCGAACACTGAAGCTTTCTTT. Translation: CASSENTANTEAFF.

The chain is built from TRBV28 and TRBJ1-1; D is ambiguous. Trimming left V 6 bases short and J 5 bases short, with 13 bases between. In germline, CDR1 is MDHEN, CDR2 SYDVKM. CDR3 size: 13 residues. CDR3 DNA: TGTGCCAGCAGCCCGGACCGGTCGACTGAAGCTTTCTTT. Amino acid sequence: CASSPDRSTEAFF. The variable domain in full, completed from reference TRBV28 and TRBJ1-1, reads DVKVTQSSRYLVKRTGEKVFLECVQDMDHENMFWYRQDPGLGLRLIYFSYDVKMKEKGDIPEGYSVSREKKERFSLILESASTNQTSMYLCASSPDRSTEAFFGQGTRLTVV.

This chain links TRBV11-1 with TRBJ2-7; D not resolved. The V and J ends lost 2 bases and 5 bases respectively, with 10 bases between them. This CDR3 has 13 amino acids. Germline CDR1 reads SGHAT; CDR2 reads FQDESV (reference sequence). This chain's CDR3 is CASSLRRMDEQYF. The DNA of the CDR3 is TGTGCCAGCAGCTTACGGCGAATGGACGAGCAGTACTTC.

This sequence joins TRBV28 and TRBJ2-1; 9 nucleotides match TRBD2. CDR1 is MDHEN, CDR2 SYDVKM, per germline. The CDR3 length is 15 residues. Trimming cost V 1 base and J 6 bases; bases outside gene matches: 4. The chain's CDR3 is CASSLSREGFNEQFF. CDR3 DNA: TGTGCCAGCAGTTTATCGCGGGAGGGTTTCAATGAGCAGTTCTTC. Full variable domain (remainder filled in from reference TRBV28 and TRBJ2-1): DVKVTQSSRYLVKRTGEKVFLECVQDMDHENMFWYRQDPGLGLRLIYFSYDVKMKEKGDIPEGYSVSREKKERFSLILESASTNQTSMYLCASSLSREGFNEQFFGPGTRLTVL.

The gene calls are TRBV5-4 and TRBJ2-3, with D unclear. CDR1 and CDR2 (germline): SGHNT, YYREEE (reference sequence). This CDR3 comprises 15 residues. Trimming cost V 4 bases and J 5 bases, with 17 bases left between them. The CDR3 region has the DNA TGTGCCAGCAGCACCCCATCCGGTGCCGTAGATACGCAGTATTTT. Amino acid sequence: CASSTPSGAVDTQYF. The variable domain in full, completed from reference TRBV5-4 and TRBJ2-3, reads ETGVTQSPTHLIKTRGQQVTLRCSSQSGHNTVSWYQQALGQGPQFIFQYYREEENGRGNFPPRFSGLQFPNYSSELNVNALELDDSALYLCASSTPSGAVDTQYFGPGTRLTVL.